By share of the sample, the clone carrying this T cell receptor (beta chain) is medium-sized (0.01 to 0.1%). This specimen comes from a study of read filtering for tumor transcriptome and immune sequencing. About the research overall: By R-ISS, stages I, II and III held approximately 8, 16 and 7 patients.

At the time of active disease, bone marrow was collected from every patient. From about 400 ng of RNA, a library with molecular barcoded alpha/delta and beta/gamma adaptors was made. TCRdb itself ran the reads through MiXCR, one entry per CDR3 protein. Counted here are about 130,000 distinct CDR3 sequences, over 10% occurring once; the ten biggest clones make up roughly 9.6%. Sequenced sample: a population of CD138-negative cells sorted from bone marrow. This clonotype originated in a donor at least 40 years old with multiple myeloma.

The CDR3, as DNA: TGTGCCAGCAGCCCTGTCTACAATGAGCAGTTCTTC. This translates into CASSPVYNEQFF. The chain uses TRBV12-3 or TRBV12-4 and TRBJ2-1; D is ambiguous. The V end lost 6 bases, the J end lost 3 bases, and 6 bases lay between the germline ends. The CDR3 spans 12 residues.